The rows below give T cell receptor beta chains drawn from one sample of a study of T cells in Graves' hyperthyroidism and ophthalmopathy. TCRdb reanalysed the multiplex PCR reads using MiXCR and keeps one entry per CDR3 protein. This sample has 600,000 to 650,000 distinct CDR3 sequences; around 16% occur once, and the top ten carry 3.5% to 4%. Sequencing was done on a sample of blood. The receptors shown here come from a woman aged 25 to 39 with Graves' hyperthyroidism. Each CDR3 is given with its conserved first and last residue. The D gene is left open where the match is weak. Clone size is stated in some rows and not others, as once, few, many or a class when expanded.

V gene	clone size	J gene	D gene	CDR3 length	CDR3 DNA	CDR3 protein
TRBV5-1	many	TRBJ1-4	-	14	TGCGCCAGCAGCCCTACAGAGAGTAACGAAAAACTGTTTTTT	CASSPTESNEKLFF
TRBV10-3	-	TRBJ1-6	-	12	TGTGCCATCGGGACCGTAAATTCACCCCTCCACTTT	CAIGTVNSPLHF
TRBV30	many	TRBJ1-1	-	15	TGTGCCTGGAGTGGCCCGGACAATCAGTGGACTGAAGCTTTCTTT	CAWSGPDNQWTEAFF
TRBV19	-	TRBJ1-5	-	16	TGTGCCAGTAGTATAGCATGGGAATTGAGCAATCAGCCCCAGCATTTT	CASSIAWELSNQPQHF
TRBV29-1	-	TRBJ1-2	-	14	TGCAGCGTTGAAGTTTGGAAGGAGAACTATGGCTACACCTTC	CSVEVWKENYGYTF
TRBV20-1	-	TRBJ1-1	-	15	TGCAGTGCCATACACGATAGGGTCCGTAACACTGAAGCTTTCTTT	CSAIHDRVRNTEAFF
TRBV7-2	few	TRBJ2-5	TRBD2	18	TGTGCCAGCAGCTCGATGCCTCTAGCGGGAGGTCGTGCTGAGACCCAGTACTTC	CASSSMPLAGGRAETQYF
TRBV30	-	TRBJ2-7	TRBD2	14	TGTGCCTGGAGTCTAGCGGGAGGGACCTACGAGCAGTACTTC	CAWSLAGGTYEQYF
TRBV4-1	few	TRBJ2-3	TRBD2	17	TGCGCCAGCAGCCGCTTACTAGCGGGAGGGCCCACAGATACGCAGTATTTT	CASSRLLAGGPTDTQYF
TRBV7-2	many	TRBJ2-1	TRBD2	14	TGTGCCAGCAGCTTGACTAGCGGGAGACGTGAGCAGTTCTTC	CASSLTSGRREQFF
TRBV11-3	-	TRBJ2-3	TRBD2	16	TGTGCCAGCAGCTTAGGTGAACTAGCGGGAAGAGATACGCAGTATTTT	CASSLGELAGRDTQYF
TRBV5-1	many	TRBJ2-1	-	17	TGCGCCAGCAGCTTGGTCGTGGACAGCGAGGTTTACAATGAGCAGTTCTTC	CASSLVVDSEVYNEQFF
TRBV28	few	TRBJ2-7	TRBD2	14	TGTGCCAGCAGCTTCTGGGACTACTCCTACGAGCAGTACTTC	CASSFWDYSYEQYF
TRBV30	many	TRBJ2-7	-	13	TGTGCCTGGAGTGTAGACAGCCGGGCTGAGCAGTACTTC	CAWSVDSRAEQYF
TRBV5-4	-	TRBJ2-6	-	16	TGTGCCAGCACCATCGGTCGACAGGTTGGGGCCAACGTCCTGACTTTC	CASTIGRQVGANVLTF
TRBV2	few	TRBJ1-2	-	16	TGTGCCAGCAGTGACGAGCGGACTCTGACTCCTAATGGCTACACCTTC	CASSDERTLTPNGYTF
TRBV27	many	TRBJ2-6	-	15	TGTGCCAGCAGTTTATTGGACTCTGGGGCCAACGTCCTGACTTTC	CASSLLDSGANVLTF
TRBV11-2	-	TRBJ2-6	-	18	TGTGCCAGCAGCTTAGAGGGCGGAGGGGGGTCTGGGGCCAACGTCCTGACTTTC	CASSLEGGGGSGANVLTF
TRBV6-1	-	TRBJ1-3	TRBD1	18	TGTGCCAGCAGGGGACCGGGACAGTTGATAAGGGCTGGAAACACCATATATTTT	CASRGPGQLIRAGNTIYF
TRBV9	-	TRBJ2-3	-	16	TGTGCCAGCAGCGCCCGACAGGCCGATTGGGCAGATACGCAGTATTTT	CASSARQADWADTQYF
TRBV6-1	many	TRBJ2-1	TRBD2	16	TGTGCCAGCCGTCTAGCGGGTCGAAGCTCCTACAATGAGCAGTTCTTC	CASRLAGRSSYNEQFF
TRBV30	many	TRBJ1-1	-	12	TGTGCCTGGAGTAAGGGGCCTGGAGGTGCTTTCTTT	CAWSKGPGGAFF
TRBV27	-	TRBJ1-3	-	13	TGTGCCAGCAGTCAGAGAAACGGAAACACCATATATTTT	CASSQRNGNTIYF
TRBV9	many	TRBJ2-1	TRBD2	16	TGTGCCAGCAGCGTAGGAGGCGGGAGCTCCTACAATGAGCAGTTCTTC	CASSVGGGSSYNEQFF
TRBV3-1	few	TRBJ2-7	TRBD2	14	TGTGCCAGCAGCCGCGGACTAGCGGGAGCCGAGCAATACTTC	CASSRGLAGAEQYF
TRBV29-1	-	TRBJ1-1	-	13	TGCAGCGTTTGTCAGAGGACGAACACTGAAGCTTTCTTT	CSVCQRTNTEAFF
TRBV6-2/TRBV6-3	-	TRBJ1-5	-	15	TGTGCCAGCAGTGACTCCGTGGGGGGCAATCAGCCCCAGCATTTT	CASSDSVGGNQPQHF
TRBV4-3	few	TRBJ2-1	-	14	TGCGCCAGCAGCCAACAGCCGTATGAAAATGAGCAGTTCTTC	CASSQQPYENEQFF
TRBV5-1	-	TRBJ1-2	TRBD1	13	TGCGCCAGCAGCGCAGGACAGGGCAGCGGCTACACCTTC	CASSAGQGSGYTF
TRBV3-1	-	TRBJ2-3	-	16	TGTGCCAGCAGCCGGGGCCGAGGAGAGAGGACAGATACGCAGTATTTT	CASSRGRGERTDTQYF
TRBV4-2	-	TRBJ1-5	-	14	TGTGCCAGCAGCCAAGGTACGGGGGCTCAGCCCCAGCATTTT	CASSQGTGAQPQHF
TRBV6-1	few	TRBJ2-1	-	14	TGTGCCAGCAGTGAAGTGGGGACGGCGGGTGAGCAGTTCTTC	CASSEVGTAGEQFF
TRBV2	many	TRBJ2-7	-	13	TGTGCCAGCAGTGAATCAGCTCTGGGCGAGCAGTACTTC	CASSESALGEQYF
TRBV12-3/TRBV12-4	few	TRBJ2-1	-	14	TGTGCCAGCAGTTTAGACAGGATCTACATTGAGCAGTTCTTC	CASSLDRIYIEQFF
TRBV7-2	-	TRBJ2-7	-	13	TGTGCCAGCAGCTGGACAGTCTCCTACGAGCAGTACTTC	CASSWTVSYEQYF
TRBV7-9	-	TRBJ1-2	-	13	TGTGCCAGCAGCCTTCCGAACAGGGAAGGCTACACCTTC	CASSLPNREGYTF
TRBV15	-	TRBJ1-2	-	14	TGTGCCACCAGCAGAGATCTCGGGGGCTATGGCTACACCTTC	CATSRDLGGYGYTF
TRBV19	few	TRBJ1-2	-	15	TGTGCCAGTAGTATAGGCAGCTTTATAAACTATGGCTACACCTTC	CASSIGSFINYGYTF
TRBV28	many	TRBJ2-2	-	14	TGTGCCAGCAGTTCCCCTCCGAACACCGGGGAGCTGTTTTTT	CASSSPPNTGELFF
TRBV19	-	TRBJ1-1	TRBD1	15	TGTGCCAGTAGTGGAGTGACAGGGGAGAACACTGAAGCTTTCTTT	CASSGVTGENTEAFF
TRBV29-1	many	TRBJ2-1	TRBD2	13	TGCAGCGTTGAAAGCTCCGGGACTATAAAGCAGTTCTTC	CSVESSGTIKQFF
TRBV24-1	-	TRBJ2-1	TRBD1	16	TGTGCCACCAGTGACCCCGGACAGGGTTCCTACAAGGAGCAGTTCTTC	CATSDPGQGSYKEQFF
TRBV12-3/TRBV12-4	many	TRBJ1-3	TRBD1	15	TGTGCCATCTCGGGACAGCGCGTCTCTGGAAACACCATATATTTT	CAISGQRVSGNTIYF
TRBV4-1	-	TRBJ1-6	TRBD1	16	TGCGCCAGCAGCCAGTCCGGGACAGTTGATAATTCACCCCTCCACTTT	CASSQSGTVDNSPLHF
TRBV10-2	many	TRBJ2-1	-	13	TGCGCCAGCAGTGAGTCTGAACCCAATGAGCAGTTCTTC	CASSESEPNEQFF
TRBV28	-	TRBJ1-4	TRBD1	13	TGTGCCACCTCGGGACAGGGTAATGAAAAACTGTTTTTT	CATSGQGNEKLFF
TRBV20-1	many	TRBJ1-1	TRBD1	14	TGCAGTGCTCCCCGGACAGGGCTGAACACTGAAGCTTTCTTT	CSAPRTGLNTEAFF
TRBV10-3	many	TRBJ2-7	-	14	TGTGCCATCAGTGAGCTACAGGGGAGGAACGAGCAGTACTTC	CAISELQGRNEQYF
TRBV2	many	TRBJ1-6	-	14	TGTGCCAGCAGTGAACGACACAATAATTCACCCCTCCACTTT	CASSERHNNSPLHF
TRBV2	many	TRBJ1-1	-	15	TGTGCCAGCAGCAAGATTCCAGGGGTTGACACTGAAGCTTTCTTT	CASSKIPGVDTEAFF
TRBV20-1	many	TRBJ2-3	-	13	TGCAGTGCTAGGAGTCCAGGGACAGATACGCAGTATTTT	CSARSPGTDTQYF
TRBV15	few	TRBJ2-1	TRBD2	21	TGTGCCACCAGCAGAGATCGCCCAAAGACTAGCGGGAGGGCCGTAAACAATGAGCAGTTCTTC	CATSRDRPKTSGRAVNNEQFF
TRBV28	many	TRBJ2-5	-	15	TGTGCCAGCAGTTCGACTCGGGTTCTCCAAGAGACCCAGTACTTC	CASSSTRVLQETQYF
TRBV5-1	many	TRBJ2-1	TRBD2	15	TGCGCCAGCAGCTTGACTAGCGGGAGATCCGATGAGCAGTTCTTC	CASSLTSGRSDEQFF
TRBV30	-	TRBJ2-1	-	11	TGTGCCTGGAGTTTAGGGGATGAGCAGTTCTTC	CAWSLGDEQFF
TRBV6-1	many	TRBJ2-1	-	16	TGTGCCAGCAGTTCCGAGGACCCGCGATCCTACAATGAGCAGTTCTTC	CASSSEDPRSYNEQFF